These 23 T cell receptor beta chains were all obtained from the same sample, sequenced in a study of shared clonotypes between healthy human individuals. CD45RO-negative, CCR7-selected cells formed the naive CD8 fraction, which excluded terminally differentiated effector memory CD45RA+ cells. The data were produced by immunoSEQ multiplex PCR, yet TCRdb's version contains in-frame clones alone and is incomplete. The repertoire holds about 2.2 million clones, with 93% as singletons. What was sequenced was naive CD8+ T cells from PBMCs. These receptors all stem from a young man in good health. Some clones in this sample may be carry-over from other donors' samples.

The chain joins TRBV27 to TRBJ1-2; D call uncertain. V was trimmed by 11 bases and J by 4 bases, leaving 14 bases between them. The CDR3 contains 12 residues. Germline lookup yields CDR1 MNHEY and CDR2 SMNVEV (reference sequence). CDR3 sequence (DNA): TGTGCCGCCGGCGGGCAGTCCTATGGCTACACCTTC. Translating it yields CAAGGQSYGYTF.

The chain links TRBV14 to TRBJ2-7; possible D gene TRBD2, 6 bases. Germline V gene lookup returns CDR1 SGHDN and CDR2 FVKESK. This CDR3 comprises 14 residues. The ends were cut back, 2 bases at V and 9 bases at J, with 17 bases in the middle. The CDR3 bases are TGTGCCAGCAGCCAATTGGGACTGGGGGTGGTGCAGTACTTC. It codes for CASSQLGLGVVQYF.

Remarks on this clone: At the DNA level, this CDR3 is encoded by other sequences in the same sample as well. The chain uses TRBV10-3 and TRBJ1-1; TRBD1 is a possible D gene (5 bases). This CDR3 has 13 amino acids. CDR1 and CDR2 (germline): ENHRY, SYGVKD. Trimming removed 3 bases from V and 11 bases from J, with 16 bases in between. CDR3 DNA: TGTGCCATCAGTGAAAACAGGTTCATTGAGGCTTTCTTT. Its translation: CAISENRFIEAFF.

This CDR3 is CASRIGQGPTEAFF. The CDR3, as DNA: TGTGCCAGCAGGATCGGGCAGGGACCGACTGAAGCTTTCTTT. This chain connects TRBV7-8 to TRBJ1-1; tentatively, D is TRBD1 (5 bases). Looked up from germline, CDR1 is SGHVS and CDR2 is FQNEAQ. This CDR3 is built from 14 residues. Trimming removed 6 bases from V and 5 bases from J, with 16 bases in between.

The chain combines TRBV7-9 with TRBJ2-7; D uncertain. The CDR3 has 13 amino acids. Germline CDR1 SEHNR, CDR2 FQNEAQ (reference sequence). V lost 2 bases, J lost 6 bases, and 11 bases lay in between. The CDR3 DNA follows: TGTGCCAGCAGCTTACCTGGGTCCCCCGAGCAGTACTTC. This translates into CASSLPGSPEQYF.

V is TRBV7-8 and J is TRBJ1-1; D may be TRBD1 (5 bases). V was shortened by 5 bases and J by 4 bases, with 14 bases between the two germline ends. Germline V gene data show CDR1 as SGHVS and CDR2 as FQNEAQ. The CDR3 sequence is 14 residues long. The CDR3 DNA follows: TGTGCCAGCAGCCCCCAGGGCCAAGCCACTGAAGCTTTCTTT. Its protein is CASSPQGQATEAFF.

The chain carries TRBV5-5 and TRBJ1-5; D not resolved. The V gene lost 1 base and the J gene lost 4 bases, with 6 bases spanning the gap. The CDR3 length is 13 residues. The germline CDR1 and CDR2 sequences are SGHKS and YYEKEE (reference sequence). CDR3 DNA: TGTGCCAGCAGCTTGTCTCAAAATCAGCCCCAGCATTTT. Its protein product is CASSLSQNQPQHF.

V is TRBV7-2 and J is TRBJ2-1, with TRBD2 matching 7 bases. The CDR3 loop spans 13 amino acids. The J segment lost 5 bases and the V segment lost 5 bases, leaving 3 bases of the junction unmatched. Germline CDR1 is SGHTA and CDR2 is FQGNSA. CDR3 DNA sequence: TGTGCCAGCAGCCTACTAGCGAACAATGAGCAGTTCTTC. It is translated as CASSLLANNEQFF.

The V call is TRBV15, the J call TRBJ2-1; TRBD2 matches 7 bases. Trimming at V came to 0 bases and at J to 8 bases, leaving 7 bases not matched to a gene. Germline V gene data show CDR1 as LNHNV and CDR2 as YYDKDF (reference sequence). The CDR3 is made up of 15 amino acids. The CDR3 protein is CATSRDRLAVDEQFF. Here the CDR3 DNA reads TGTGCCACCAGCAGAGACCGCCTAGCGGTGGATGAGCAGTTCTTC.

V gene TRBV6-5 combines with J gene TRBJ2-2; D is unresolved. The V and J ends lost 10 bases and 6 bases respectively, with 15 bases between them. CDR1 and CDR2 from the germline V gene are MNHEY and SVGAGI. The CDR3 loop spans 13 amino acids. CDR3 in amino acids: CAIKPAYAGELFF. CDR3 sequence (DNA): TGTGCCATCAAGCCGGCATACGCCGGGGAGCTGTTTTTT.

This clone has a handful of counts. This sequence joins TRBV30 and TRBJ1-1; 10 bases match TRBD1. The CDR3 is 15 residues long. V lost 1 base and J lost 0; bases outside the gene matches: 2. Germline loops: CDR1 GTSNPN, CDR2 SVGIG (reference sequence). CDR3 region: CAWSAGQGMNTEAFF. The CDR3 nucleotides are TGTGCCTGGAGTGCGGGACAGGGGATGAACACTGAAGCTTTCTTT.

V usage is TRBV2 and J usage is TRBJ1-1; possibly TRBD1 for D (5 bases). CDR3 size: 14 residues. V was shortened by 11 bases and J by 1 base, with 17 bases between the two germline ends. Germline V CDR1 and CDR2: SNHLY, FYNNEI. The CDR3 DNA is TGTGCCGCCAGAAGGGGACGGTCGAACACTGAAGCTTTCTTT. This encodes CAARRGRSNTEAFF.

The chain links TRBV7-9 to TRBJ2-2; 7 positions match TRBD2. Germline V gives CDR1 SEHNR, CDR2 FQNEAQ (reference sequence). The CDR3 is 15 amino acids. J was trimmed by 0 bases and V by 6 bases; bases with no gene match: 4. The CDR3 DNA reads as TGTGCCAGCAGGCCTAGCGGACCGAACACCGGGGAGCTGTTTTTT. Residues: CASRPSGPNTGELFF.

Regarding this clone: Other nucleotide sequences from this sample produce the same CDR3. The chain employs TRBV19 and TRBJ2-1; 8 bases are shared with TRBD1. J lost 2 bases, V lost 4 bases, and 4 bases had no gene match. Germline V lookup: CDR1 LNHDA, CDR2 SQIVND (reference sequence). This CDR3 spans 15 amino acids. CDR3 residues: CASSTRGHPYNEQFF. CDR3 DNA sequence: TGTGCCAGTAGTACCAGGGGGCACCCCTACAATGAGCAGTTCTTC. Based on the CDR3 plus reference TRBV19 and TRBJ2-1, the full variable domain is DGGITQSPKYLFRKEGQNVTLSCEQNLNHDAMYWYRQDPGQGLRLIYYSQIVNDFQKGDIAEGYSVSREKKESFPLTVTSAQKNPTAFYLCASSTRGHPYNEQFFGPGTRLTVL.

About this clone: Other DNA sequences of this sample code for an identical CDR3. The CDR3 spells CASSRGQGYEQYF. The CDR3 DNA sequence: TGCGCCAGCTCTAGGGGACAGGGCTACGAGCAGTACTTC. The chain carries TRBV5-1 and TRBJ2-7, with 9 bases matching TRBD1. The CDR3 totals 13 residues. J lost 3 bases, V lost 7 bases, and 5 bases had no gene match. The germline V gene has CDR1 SGHRS and CDR2 YFSETQ.

The genes are TRBV4-1 and TRBJ2-2; D is unresolved. Germline CDR1 MGHRA, CDR2 YSYEKL. Deletions cut 4 bases from V and 2 bases from J, with 17 bases between. The CDR3 totals 17 residues. The CDR3 sequence is CASSRDYGVANTGELFF. CDR3 in DNA: TGCGCCAGCAGCCGGGATTATGGGGTAGCCAACACCGGGGAGCTGTTTTTT.

The chain uses TRBV5-1 and TRBJ2-1; 11 nucleotides line up with TRBD2. With V trimmed by 6 bases and J by 2 bases, 7 bases remained unmatched. The germline CDR1 and CDR2 sequences are SGHRS and YFSETQ. The CDR3 sequence is 16 residues long. In DNA, the CDR3 is TGCGCCAGCACTCCTAGCGGGAGGATCCCCTACAATGAGCAGTTCTTC. Translation: CASTPSGRIPYNEQFF.

This clone appeared once. The V gene is TRBV12-5, the J gene TRBJ2-3, with TRBD1 matching over 7 bases. Germline assignment: CDR1 LGHNT and CDR2 FRNRAP. CDR3 length equals 15 residues. V was clipped by 6 bases and J by 2 bases; unmatched bases: 8. The CDR3 loop reads CASGSDRDHTDTQYF. Here the CDR3 DNA reads TGTGCTAGTGGCTCCGACAGGGACCACACAGATACGCAGTATTTT.

This clone came up once. The chain combines TRBV15 with TRBJ2-7, with TRBD1 matching over 11 bases. Germline lookup yields CDR1 LNHNV and CDR2 YYDKDF (reference sequence). V shed 5 bases, J shed 4 bases, and the junction held 7 bases outside the gene matches. The CDR3 runs 15 residues. CDR3 protein: CATSSRTGGGYEQYF. CDR3 DNA: TGTGCCACCAGCTCCCGGACAGGGGGCGGGTACGAGCAGTACTTC.

The gene calls are TRBV15 and TRBJ1-2; D perhaps matches TRBD1 (5 bases). This CDR3 region has 14 residues. The V gene lost 1 base and the J gene lost 4 bases, with 10 bases spanning the gap. Per germline, CDR1 LNHNV and CDR2 YYDKDF (reference sequence). The CDR3 coding sequence is TGTGCCACCAGCAGAGCTGACAGATTCTATGGCTACACCTTC. This encodes CATSRADRFYGYTF.

Comments on this clone: The sample holds other DNA sequences that translate to the same CDR3. The chain is built from TRBV28 and TRBJ2-1; 12 nucleotides align to TRBD2. Trimming at V came to 3 bases and at J to 4 bases, leaving 1 base not matched to a gene. CDR1 MDHEN and CDR2 SYDVKM come from the germline V gene. This CDR3 has 15 amino acids. The CDR3 sequence is CASSLGTSGYNEQFF. The CDR3 region has the DNA TGTGCCAGCAGTTTGGGGACTAGCGGGTACAATGAGCAGTTCTTC.

In this sample, this clone turned up once. The chain links TRBV5-1 to TRBJ1-1, with D tentatively TRBD1 (6 bases). The V gene lost 2 bases and the J gene lost 1 base, with 9 bases spanning the gap. The CDR3 spans 14 residues. The germline V gene has CDR1 SGHRS and CDR2 YFSETQ. CDR3 coding DNA: TGCGCCAGCAGCTTTCCAGGGGCGAACACTGAAGCTTTCTTT. It translates to CASSFPGANTEAFF.

This clone was observed once. The CDR3 sequence is CASSPPAGIYEQYF. The CDR3 DNA is TGTGCCAGCAGTCCGCCAGCGGGAATCTACGAGCAGTACTTC. J is TRBJ2-7 and V is TRBV28; 7 positions match TRBD2. Germline trimming cut 5 bases from V and 3 bases from J; bases unmatched to any gene: 7. There are 14 residues in the CDR3. Germline CDR1 MDHEN, CDR2 SYDVKM.